This T cell receptor (beta chain) stems from a study of response to subunit inactivated influenza vaccine. Study conclusions and caveats: That few new T cells are recruited by each seasonal influenza vaccination was the authors' suggestion.

TCRdb reprocessed the RT-PCR reads via MiXCR and lists one record per CDR3 protein. The sample lists hundreds of thousands of distinct CDR3 sequences; under 20% were seen once. This clonotype occurred many times. Its antigen is as yet unknown. Deletions cut 2 bases from V and 2 bases from J, with 15 bases between. This CDR3 spans 16 amino acids. Germline V lookup: CDR1 MNHEY, CDR2 SVGAGI. The material was PBMCs from blood, obtained roughly 5 days after vaccination. The chain uses TRBV6-5 and TRBJ1-1; D gene uncertain. This receptor was taken from a man aged 50 or older who received an inactivated influenza vaccine. CDR3 sequence: CASSYSWQDENTEAFF. CDR3 DNA: TGTGCCAGCAGTTACAGTTGGCAGGACGAAAACACTGAAGCTTTCTTT.